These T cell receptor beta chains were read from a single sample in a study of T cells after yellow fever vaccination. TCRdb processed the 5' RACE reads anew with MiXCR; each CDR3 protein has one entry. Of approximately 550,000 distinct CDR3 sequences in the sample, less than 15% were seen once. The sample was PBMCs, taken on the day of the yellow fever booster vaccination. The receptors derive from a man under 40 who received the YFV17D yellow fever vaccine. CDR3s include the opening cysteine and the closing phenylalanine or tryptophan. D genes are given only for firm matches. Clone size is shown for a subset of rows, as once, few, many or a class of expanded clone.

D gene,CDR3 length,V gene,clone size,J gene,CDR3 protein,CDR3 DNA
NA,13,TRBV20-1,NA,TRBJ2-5,CSARTGGQETQYF,TGCAGTGCTAGGACGGGCGGTCAAGAGACCCAGTACTTC
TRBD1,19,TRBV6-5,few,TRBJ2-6,CASSYQWDRDSSGANVLTF,TGTGCCAGCAGTTATCAATGGGACAGGGATTCCTCTGGGGCCAACGTCCTGACTTTC
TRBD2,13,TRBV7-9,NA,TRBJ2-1,CASGTSGSNEQFF,TGTGCCAGCGGGACTAGCGGGAGTAATGAGCAGTTCTTC
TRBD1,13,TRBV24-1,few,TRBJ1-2,CATSGGTDYGYTF,TGTGCCACCAGTGGAGGGACAGATTATGGCTACACCTTC
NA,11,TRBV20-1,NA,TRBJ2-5,CSAEGEETQYF,TGCAGTGCAGAAGGAGAAGAGACCCAGTACTTC
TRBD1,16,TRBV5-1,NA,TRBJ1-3,CASSLGSTGPGNTIYF,TGCGCCAGCAGCTTGGGGTCGACAGGGCCTGGAAACACCATATATTTT
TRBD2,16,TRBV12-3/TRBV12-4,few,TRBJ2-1,CASSPTSGSGYNEQFF,TGTGCCAGCAGTCCGACTAGCGGGAGTGGGTACAATGAGCAGTTCTTC
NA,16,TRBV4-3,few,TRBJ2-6,CASSPGWYSGANVLTF,TGCGCCAGCAGCCCCGGATGGTACTCTGGGGCCAACGTCCTGACTTTC
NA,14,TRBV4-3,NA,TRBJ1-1,CATSQSRAYTEAFF,TGCGCCACCAGCCAAAGCAGGGCGTACACTGAAGCTTTCTTT
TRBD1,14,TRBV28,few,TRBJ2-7,CASSFSTGGGEQYF,TGTGCCAGCAGTTTTTCGACAGGGGGCGGCGAGCAGTACTTC
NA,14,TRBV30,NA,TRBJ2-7,CAWREVGNFYEQYF,TGTGCCTGGAGAGAGGTCGGTAATTTCTACGAGCAGTACTTC
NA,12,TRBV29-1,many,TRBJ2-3,CSVDNREDTQYF,TGCAGCGTTGATAACAGGGAAGATACGCAGTATTTT
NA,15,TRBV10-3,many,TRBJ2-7,CAITDPGERVWEQYF,TGTGCCATCACCGATCCGGGTGAGCGGGTTTGGGAGCAGTACTTC
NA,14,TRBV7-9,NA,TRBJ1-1,CASSLIPEVTEAFF,TGTGCCAGCAGCTTGATTCCGGAGGTCACTGAAGCTTTCTTT
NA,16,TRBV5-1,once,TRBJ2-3,CASSYSGRAATDTQYF,TGCGCCAGCAGCTACTCAGGTCGGGCAGCGACAGATACGCAGTATTTT
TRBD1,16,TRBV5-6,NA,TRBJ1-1,CASSYIPGTGDTEAFF,TGTGCCAGCAGCTATATACCGGGGACAGGGGATACTGAAGCTTTCTTT
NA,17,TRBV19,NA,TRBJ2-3,CASSILGLAEHTDTQYF,TGTGCCAGTAGTATACTCGGATTAGCGGAGCACACAGATACGCAGTATTTT
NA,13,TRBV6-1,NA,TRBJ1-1,CATQGMSRTEAFF,TGTGCCACCCAGGGCATGAGTCGGACTGAAGCTTTCTTT
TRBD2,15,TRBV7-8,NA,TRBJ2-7,CASSALAGNPYEQYF,TGTGCCAGCAGCGCACTAGCGGGCAACCCCTACGAGCAGTACTTC
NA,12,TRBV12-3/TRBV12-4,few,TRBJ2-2,CASIEYTGELFF,TGTGCCAGCATTGAGTACACCGGGGAGCTGTTTTTT
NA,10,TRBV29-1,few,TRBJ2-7,CSVVTYEQYF,TGCAGCGTTGTCACCTACGAGCAGTACTTC
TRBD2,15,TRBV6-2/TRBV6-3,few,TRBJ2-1,CASSYSRLADNEQFF,TGTGCCAGCAGTTACTCAAGGCTAGCGGACAATGAGCAGTTCTTC
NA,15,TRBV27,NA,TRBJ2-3,CASSLGGLREDTQYF,TGTGCCAGCAGTTTAGGGGGACTTCGAGAGGATACGCAGTATTTT
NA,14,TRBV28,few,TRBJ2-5,CASSLFRTEETQYF,TGTGCCAGCAGTTTATTTCGGACAGAAGAGACCCAGTACTTC
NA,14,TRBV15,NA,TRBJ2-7,CATSRDLLHYEQYF,TGTGCCACCAGCAGGGACCTACTTCACTACGAGCAGTACTTC
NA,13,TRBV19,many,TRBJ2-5,CASHPTGEWTQYF,TGTGCCAGTCACCCGACGGGCGAGTGGACCCAGTACTTC
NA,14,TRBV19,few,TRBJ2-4,CASSTTGVVNIQYF,TGTGCCAGTAGTACCACGGGAGTGGTAAACATTCAGTACTTC
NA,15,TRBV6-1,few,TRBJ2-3,CASSRLGQSTDTQYF,TGTGCCAGCAGCCGCCTTGGACAGAGCACAGATACGCAGTATTTT
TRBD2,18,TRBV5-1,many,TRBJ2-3,CASSLARAGGSSTDTQYF,TGCGCCAGCAGCTTGGCGCGAGCGGGAGGTTCTAGCACAGATACGCAGTATTTT
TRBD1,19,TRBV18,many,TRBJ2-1,CASSPKRGQGVRAYNEQFF,TGTGCCAGCTCCCCTAAGAGGGGACAGGGTGTCAGGGCCTACAATGAGCAGTTCTTC
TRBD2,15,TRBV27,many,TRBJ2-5,CASSFGTSGKETQYF,TGTGCCAGCAGTTTCGGGACTAGCGGGAAAGAGACCCAGTACTTC
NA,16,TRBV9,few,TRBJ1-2,CASSVFDDPRTYGYTF,TGTGCCAGCAGCGTATTCGACGACCCGAGAACCTATGGCTACACCTTC
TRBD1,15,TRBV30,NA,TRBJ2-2,CAWSGGTGFTGELFF,TGTGCCTGGAGCGGCGGGACAGGGTTCACCGGGGAGCTGTTTTTT
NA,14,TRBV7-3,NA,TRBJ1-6,CASSQQPSNSPLHF,TGTGCCAGCAGCCAACAGCCCTCAAATTCACCCCTCCACTTT
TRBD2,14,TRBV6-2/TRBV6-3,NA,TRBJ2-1,CASNRGGSYNEQFF,TGTGCCAGCAACCGCGGCGGGAGCTACAATGAGCAGTTCTTC
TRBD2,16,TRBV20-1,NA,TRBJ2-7,CSARDWAGGPSNEQYF,TGCAGTGCTAGAGATTGGGCGGGAGGCCCCAGTAACGAGCAGTACTTC
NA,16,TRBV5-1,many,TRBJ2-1,CASSLSGTRSYNEQFF,TGCGCCAGCAGCTTGTCCGGGACGCGCTCCTACAATGAGCAGTTCTTC
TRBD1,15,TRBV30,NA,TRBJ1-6,CAWILKGQGRTPLHF,TGTGCCTGGATTCTAAAAGGACAGGGCAGGACACCCCTCCACTTT
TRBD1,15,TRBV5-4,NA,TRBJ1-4,CASSTGGQGGEKLFF,TGTGCCAGCAGCACGGGGGGACAGGGTGGAGAAAAACTGTTTTTT
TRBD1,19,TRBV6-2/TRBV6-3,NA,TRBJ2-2,CASTLTPWTGGAGTGELFF,TGTGCCAGCACCTTGACCCCCTGGACAGGGGGCGCCGGCACCGGGGAGCTGTTTTTT
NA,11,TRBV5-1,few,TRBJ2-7,CASSFGREQYF,TGCGCCAGCAGCTTCGGACGTGAGCAGTACTTC
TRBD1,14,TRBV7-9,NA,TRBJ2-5,CASSTTGRGETQYF,TGTGCCAGCAGCACGACAGGGAGAGGGGAGACCCAGTACTTC
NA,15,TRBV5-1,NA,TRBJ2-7,CASSLDGLTSYEQYF,TGCGCCAGCAGCTTGGACGGATTAACGTCCTACGAGCAGTACTTC
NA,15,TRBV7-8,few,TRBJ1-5,CASSSHDSFNQPQHF,TGTGCCAGCAGCTCACACGACAGTTTCAATCAGCCCCAGCATTTT
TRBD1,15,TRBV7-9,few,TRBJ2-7,CASSRTGGASYEQYF,TGTGCCAGCAGCCGCACAGGGGGTGCCTCCTACGAGCAGTACTTC
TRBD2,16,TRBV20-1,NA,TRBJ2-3,CSAIRLAGDLTDTQYF,TGCAGTGCTATTAGACTAGCGGGAGATCTCACAGATACGCAGTATTTT
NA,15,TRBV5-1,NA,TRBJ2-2,CASTPPGMRPGELFF,TGCGCCAGCACCCCCCCAGGGATGCGCCCCGGGGAGCTGTTTTTT
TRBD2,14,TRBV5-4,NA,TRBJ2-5,CASSQTGTSGAQYF,TGTGCCAGCAGCCAGACCGGGACTAGCGGGGCCCAGTACTTC
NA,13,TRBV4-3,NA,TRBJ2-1,CASSNEGLDEQFF,TGCGCCAGCAGCAACGAGGGGTTAGATGAGCAGTTCTTC
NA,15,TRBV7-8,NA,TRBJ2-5,CASSLRNQRGETQYF,TGTGCCAGCAGCCTCCGAAACCAAAGGGGAGAGACCCAGTACTTC
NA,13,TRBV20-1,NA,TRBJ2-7,CSANRDVGAEQYF,TGCAGTGCCAACCGGGACGTTGGGGCGGAGCAGTACTTC
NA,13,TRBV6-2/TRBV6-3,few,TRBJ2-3,CASSYLTADTQYF,TGTGCCAGCAGCTACCTGACAGCAGATACGCAGTATTTT
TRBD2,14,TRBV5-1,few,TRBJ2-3,CASSLAGTPDTQYF,TGCGCCAGCAGCTTAGCGGGAACCCCAGATACGCAGTATTTT
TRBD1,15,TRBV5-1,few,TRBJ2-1,CASSGGQGTYNEQFF,TGCGCCAGCAGCGGGGGACAGGGGACCTACAATGAGCAGTTCTTC
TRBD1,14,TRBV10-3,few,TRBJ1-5,CAISESTGSQPQHF,TGTGCCATCAGTGAATCGACAGGGAGTCAGCCCCAGCATTTT
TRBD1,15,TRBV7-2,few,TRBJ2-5,CASSLAGGAPETQYF,TGTGCCAGCAGCCTGGCAGGGGGAGCTCCAGAGACCCAGTACTTC
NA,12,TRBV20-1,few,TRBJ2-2,CSASRRTGELFF,TGCAGTGCTAGTCGTCGAACTGGGGAGCTGTTTTTT
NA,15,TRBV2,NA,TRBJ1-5,CASRPRTGTGQPQHF,TGTGCCAGCAGACCTCGGACGGGCACGGGTCAGCCCCAGCATTTT